The 9 T cell receptor beta chains given below trace back to one sample, sequenced in a study of blood T cell repertoires in COVID-19. Libraries were prepared by immunoSEQ multiplex PCR; TCRdb keeps only in-frame clonotypes and omits some of them. The sample has about 250,000 clones, around 86% seen once. Sequences were obtained from peripheral blood. The source of these receptors is a woman of 80 years or more with COVID-19, enrolled during active disease.

The gene calls are TRBV6-5 and TRBJ1-3; perhaps TRBD1 as D (5 bases). The CDR3 has 15 amino acids. The germline V gene has CDR1 MNHEY and CDR2 SVGAGI. V lost 6 bases and J lost 3, with 15 bases in between. CDR3 sequence (DNA): TGTGCCAGCAGCCGGGGGACTGATTTTGGAAACACCATATATTTT. It codes for CASSRGTDFGNTIYF.

This sequence joins TRBV5-1 and TRBJ1-2; 8 positions match TRBD1. This CDR3 spans 15 amino acids. Trimming took 4 bases from V and 4 from J; bases not matched to a gene: 9. The germline V gene encodes CDR1 SGHRS and CDR2 YFSETQ. CDR3 amino acids: CASSQGSQGAYGYTF. The CDR3 coding sequence is TGCGCCAGCAGCCAAGGGAGTCAGGGGGCCTATGGCTACACCTTC.

The V and J genes are TRBV6-5 and TRBJ2-7; 7 nucleotides agree with TRBD2. The germline CDR1 and CDR2 sequences are MNHEY and SVGAGI. There are 14 residues in the CDR3. The J segment lost 6 bases and the V segment lost 0 bases, leaving 5 bases of the junction unmatched. The CDR3 here is CASSYSSGVGEQYF. CDR3 bases: TGTGCCAGCAGTTACTCCAGCGGGGTAGGCGAGCAGTACTTC.

The chain couples TRBV6-5 to TRBJ1-5, with TRBD1 matching 8 bases. Looked up from germline, CDR1 is MNHEY and CDR2 is SVGAGI. The CDR3 sequence is 15 residues long. The J segment lost 3 bases and the V segment lost 4 bases, leaving 5 bases of the junction unmatched. CDR3 sequence reads: CASSSTGGVNQPQHF. CDR3 coding DNA: TGTGCCAGCAGTTCCACAGGGGGTGTCAATCAGCCCCAGCATTTT.

This chain uses TRBV6-6 with TRBJ1-2, with no clear D. Germline CDR1 and CDR2: MNHNY and SVGAGI (reference sequence). The CDR3 runs 14 residues. Deletions cut 8 bases from V and 7 bases from J, with 20 bases between. DNA of the CDR3: TGTGCCAGCGGAATCGGGTACCCTAGGAGTGGCTACACCTTC. This sequence encodes CASGIGYPRSGYTF.

This chain joins TRBV19 and TRBJ2-7; possibly TRBD2 for D (6 bases). Germline CDR1 is LNHDA and CDR2 is SQIVND (reference sequence). The CDR3 is 12 residues long. Trimming removed 3 bases from V and 11 bases from J, with 14 bases in between. CDR3 sequence: CASSIGDGGKYF. CDR3 in DNA: TGTGCCAGTAGTATTGGAGACGGCGGGAAGTACTTC. Combining the CDR3 with reference TRBV19 and TRBJ2-7 gives the whole variable domain DGGITQSPKYLFRKEGQNVTLSCEQNLNHDAMYWYRQDPGQGLRLIYYSQIVNDFQKGDIAEGYSVSREKKESFPLTVTSAQKNPTAFYLCASSIGDGGKYFGPGTRLTVT.

The chain has TRBV29-1 and TRBJ2-2; TRBD1 is a possible D gene (6 bases). Germline CDR1 is SQVTM and CDR2 is ANQGSEA. CDR3 size: 15 residues. Trimming cost V 7 bases and J 0 bases, with 15 bases left between them. The CDR3 DNA sequence: TGCAGCGCTAACACAGGGCCTTCGAACACCGGGGAGCTGTTTTTT. Translating gives CSANTGPSNTGELFF.

The rearrangement joins TRBV11-3 to TRBJ2-3; D is perhaps TRBD2 (5 bases). The CDR3 consists of 13 residues. The V end was cut by 3 bases, the J end by 3 bases, with 7 bases between. Germline lookup yields CDR1 SGHNT and CDR2 YENEEA. The CDR3: CASSLSGTDTQYF. The CDR3 DNA reads as TGTGCCAGCAGCTTGAGCGGAACAGATACGCAGTATTTT.

The J gene is TRBJ1-1, the V gene TRBV7-8; tentatively, D is TRBD1 (5 bases). Germline V gene sequence: CDR1 SGHVS, CDR2 FQNEAQ. The CDR3 consists of 15 residues. V was clipped by 2 bases and J by 0 bases, with 10 bases between them. CDR3 sequence reads: CASSLWGGVNTEAFF. The DNA for the CDR3 is TGTGCCAGCAGCTTATGGGGCGGGGTGAACACTGAAGCTTTCTTT.